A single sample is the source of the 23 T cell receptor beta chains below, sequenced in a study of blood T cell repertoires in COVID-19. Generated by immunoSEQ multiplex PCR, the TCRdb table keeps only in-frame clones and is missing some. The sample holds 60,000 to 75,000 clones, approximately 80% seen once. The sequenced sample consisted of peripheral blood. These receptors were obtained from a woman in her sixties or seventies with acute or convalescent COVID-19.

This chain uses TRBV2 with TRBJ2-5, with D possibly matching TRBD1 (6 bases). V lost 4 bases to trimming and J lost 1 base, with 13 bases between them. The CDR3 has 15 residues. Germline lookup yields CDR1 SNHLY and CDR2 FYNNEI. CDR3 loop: CASSAGALFQETQYF. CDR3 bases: TGTGCCAGCAGTGCAGGGGCCTTATTCCAAGAGACCCAGTACTTC.

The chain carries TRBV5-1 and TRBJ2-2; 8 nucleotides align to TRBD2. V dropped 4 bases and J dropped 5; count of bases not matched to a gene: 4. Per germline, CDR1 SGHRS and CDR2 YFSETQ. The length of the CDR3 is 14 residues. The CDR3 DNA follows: TGCGCCAGCAGCGGCGGGGGGCAGACCGGGGAGCTGTTTTTT. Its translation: CASSGGGQTGELFF.

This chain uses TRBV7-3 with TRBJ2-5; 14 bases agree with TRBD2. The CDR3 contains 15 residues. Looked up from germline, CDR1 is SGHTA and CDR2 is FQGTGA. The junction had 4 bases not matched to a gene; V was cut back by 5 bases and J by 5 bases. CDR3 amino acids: CASSKTSGGAETQYF. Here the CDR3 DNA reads TGTGCCAGCAGCAAGACTAGCGGGGGGGCGGAGACCCAGTACTTC.

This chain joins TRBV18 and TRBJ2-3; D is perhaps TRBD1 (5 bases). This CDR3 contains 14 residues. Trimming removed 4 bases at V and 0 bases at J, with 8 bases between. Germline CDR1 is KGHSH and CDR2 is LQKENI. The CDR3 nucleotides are TGTGCCAGCTCACGCACAGGTAGCACAGATACGCAGTATTTT. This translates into CASSRTGSTDTQYF.

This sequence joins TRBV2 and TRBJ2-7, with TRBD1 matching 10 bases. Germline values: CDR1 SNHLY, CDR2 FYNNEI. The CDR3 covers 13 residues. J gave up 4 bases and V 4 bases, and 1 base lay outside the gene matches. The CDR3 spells CASSGDRGYEQYF. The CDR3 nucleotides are TGTGCCAGCAGTGGGGACAGGGGTTACGAGCAGTACTTC. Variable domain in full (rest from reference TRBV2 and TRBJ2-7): EPEVTQTPSHQVTQMGQEVILRCVPISNHLYFYWYRQILGQKVEFLVSFYNNEISEKSEIFDDQFSVERPDGSNFTLKIRSTKLEDSAMYFCASSGDRGYEQYFGPGTRLTVT.

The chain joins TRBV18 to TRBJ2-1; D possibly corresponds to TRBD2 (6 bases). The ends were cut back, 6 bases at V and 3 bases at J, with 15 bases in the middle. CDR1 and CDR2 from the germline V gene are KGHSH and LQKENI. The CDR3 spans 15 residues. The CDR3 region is CASSRSPGDYNEQFF. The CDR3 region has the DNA TGTGCCAGCTCTCGCAGCCCGGGGGACTACAATGAGCAGTTCTTC.

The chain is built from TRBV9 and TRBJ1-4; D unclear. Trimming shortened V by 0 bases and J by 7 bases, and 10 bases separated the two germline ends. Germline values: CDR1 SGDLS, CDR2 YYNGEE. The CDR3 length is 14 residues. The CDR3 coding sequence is TGTGCCAGCAGCGTAGGGGTTTCAGGTGAAAAACTGTTTTTT. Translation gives CASSVGVSGEKLFF.

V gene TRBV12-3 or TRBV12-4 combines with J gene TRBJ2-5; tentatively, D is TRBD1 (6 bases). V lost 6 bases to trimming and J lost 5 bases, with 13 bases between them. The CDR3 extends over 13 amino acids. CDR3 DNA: TGTGCCAGCAGCCGGGGACAAGGGGAGACCCAGTACTTC. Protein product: CASSRGQGETQYF.

CDR3 DNA sequence: TGTGCCAGCAGTTACCCATCAGACAGGAACACTGAAGCTTTCTTT. Its protein is CASSYPSDRNTEAFF. The V and J genes are TRBV6-2 or TRBV6-3 and TRBJ1-1; a possible D gene is TRBD1 (5 bases). V dropped 2 bases and J dropped 1 base, with 11 bases sitting between them. From germline, CDR1 is MNHEY and CDR2 SVGEGT. This CDR3 has 15 amino acids.

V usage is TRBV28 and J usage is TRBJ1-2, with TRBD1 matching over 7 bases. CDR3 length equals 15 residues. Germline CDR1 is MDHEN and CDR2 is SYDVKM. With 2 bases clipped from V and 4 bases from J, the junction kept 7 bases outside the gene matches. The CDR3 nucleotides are TGTGCCAGCAGTTTACAGGGGGTGTGGGGCTATGGCTACACCTTC. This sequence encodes CASSLQGVWGYGYTF.

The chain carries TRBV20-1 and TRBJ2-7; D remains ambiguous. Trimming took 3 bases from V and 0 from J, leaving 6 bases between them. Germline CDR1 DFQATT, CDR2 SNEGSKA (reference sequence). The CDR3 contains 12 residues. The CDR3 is CSASSNSYEQYF. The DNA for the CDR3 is TGCAGTGCTAGTTCCAACTCCTACGAGCAGTACTTC.

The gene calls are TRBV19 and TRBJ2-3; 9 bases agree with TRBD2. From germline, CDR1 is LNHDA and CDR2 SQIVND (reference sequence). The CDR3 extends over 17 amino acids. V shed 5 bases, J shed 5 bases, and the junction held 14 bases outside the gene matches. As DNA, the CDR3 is TGTGCCAGTAGTCCCCAAAATATAGCGGGGGCAGGAGATACGCAGTATTTT. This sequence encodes CASSPQNIAGAGDTQYF. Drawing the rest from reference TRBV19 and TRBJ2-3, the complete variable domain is DGGITQSPKYLFRKEGQNVTLSCEQNLNHDAMYWYRQDPGQGLRLIYYSQIVNDFQKGDIAEGYSVSREKKESFPLTVTSAQKNPTAFYLCASSPQNIAGAGDTQYFGPGTRLTVL.

In DNA form, the CDR3 reads TGTGCCAGCAGCCGCTGGACAGGAGGTTCACCCCTCCACTTT. It translates to CASSRWTGGSPLHF. The chain has TRBV3-1 (or the pseudogene TRBV3-2) and TRBJ1-6; 7 bases are a match to TRBD1. The V segment lost 4 bases and the J segment 9 bases; nucleotides outside the gene matches: 6. The CDR3 contains 14 residues. CDR1 and CDR2 (germline): LGHDT, YNNKEL (reference sequence).

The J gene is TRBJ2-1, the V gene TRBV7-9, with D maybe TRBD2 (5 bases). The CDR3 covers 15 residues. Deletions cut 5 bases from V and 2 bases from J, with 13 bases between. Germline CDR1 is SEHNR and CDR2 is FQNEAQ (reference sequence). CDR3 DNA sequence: TGTGCCAGCAGCCCTTCGGAGGAGACCTACAATGAGCAGTTCTTC. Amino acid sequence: CASSPSEETYNEQFF.

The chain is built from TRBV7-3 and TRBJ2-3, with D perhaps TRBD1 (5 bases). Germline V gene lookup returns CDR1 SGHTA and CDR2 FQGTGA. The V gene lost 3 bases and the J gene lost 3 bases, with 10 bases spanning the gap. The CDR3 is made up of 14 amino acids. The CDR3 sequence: CASSFGDRTDTQYF. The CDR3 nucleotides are TGTGCCAGCAGCTTTGGAGACAGAACAGATACGCAGTATTTT.

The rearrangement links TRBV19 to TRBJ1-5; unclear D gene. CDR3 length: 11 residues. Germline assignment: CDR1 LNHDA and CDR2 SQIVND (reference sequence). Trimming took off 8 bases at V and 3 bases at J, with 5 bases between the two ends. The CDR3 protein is CASGVNQPQHF. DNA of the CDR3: TGTGCCAGTGGAGTCAATCAGCCCCAGCATTTT.

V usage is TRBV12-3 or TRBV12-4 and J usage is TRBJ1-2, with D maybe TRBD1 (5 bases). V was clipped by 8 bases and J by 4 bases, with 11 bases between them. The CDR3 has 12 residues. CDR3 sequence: CASEDIFYGYTF. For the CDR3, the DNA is TGTGCCAGCGAGGACATCTTCTATGGCTACACCTTC.

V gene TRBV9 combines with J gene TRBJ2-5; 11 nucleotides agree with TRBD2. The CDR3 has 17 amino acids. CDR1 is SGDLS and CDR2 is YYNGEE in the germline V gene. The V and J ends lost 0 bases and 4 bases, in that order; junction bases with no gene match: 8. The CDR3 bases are TGTGCCAGCAGCGTAGGATCGGGGCTAGCGGGGGGAGAGACCCAGTACTTC. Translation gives CASSVGSGLAGGETQYF. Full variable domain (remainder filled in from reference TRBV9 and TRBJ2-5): DSGVTQTPKHLITATGQRVTLRCSPRSGDLSVYWYQQSLDQGLQFLIQYYNGEERAKGNILERFSAQQFPDLHSELNLSSLELGDSALYFCASSVGSGLAGGETQYFGPGTRLLVL.

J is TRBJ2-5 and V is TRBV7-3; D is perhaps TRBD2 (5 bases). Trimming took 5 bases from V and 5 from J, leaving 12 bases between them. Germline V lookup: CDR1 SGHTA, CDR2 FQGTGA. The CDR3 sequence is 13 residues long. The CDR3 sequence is CASSPGRGETQYF. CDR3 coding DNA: TGTGCCAGCAGCCCTGGTAGAGGGGAGACCCAGTACTTC.

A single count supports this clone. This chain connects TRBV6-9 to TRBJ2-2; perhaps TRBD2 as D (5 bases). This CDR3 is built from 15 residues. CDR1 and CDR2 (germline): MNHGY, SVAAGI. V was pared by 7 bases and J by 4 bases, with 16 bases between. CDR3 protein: CASTNPQRSTGELFF. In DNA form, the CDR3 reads TGTGCCAGCACCAATCCCCAGCGGTCCACCGGGGAGCTGTTTTTT.

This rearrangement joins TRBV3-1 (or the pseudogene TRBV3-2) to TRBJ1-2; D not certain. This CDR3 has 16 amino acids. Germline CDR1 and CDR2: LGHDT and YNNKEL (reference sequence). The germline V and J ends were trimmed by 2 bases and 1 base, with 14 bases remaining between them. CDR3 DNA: TGTGCCAGCAGCCAACTTTACTCCGGTGTTAACTATGGCTACACCTTC. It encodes CASSQLYSGVNYGYTF.

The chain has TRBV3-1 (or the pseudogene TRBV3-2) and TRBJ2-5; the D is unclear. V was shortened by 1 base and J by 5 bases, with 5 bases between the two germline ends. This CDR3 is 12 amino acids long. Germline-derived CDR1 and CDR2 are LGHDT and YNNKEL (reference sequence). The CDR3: CASSQAVETQYF. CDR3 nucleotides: TGTGCCAGCAGCCAAGCGGTGGAGACCCAGTACTTC.

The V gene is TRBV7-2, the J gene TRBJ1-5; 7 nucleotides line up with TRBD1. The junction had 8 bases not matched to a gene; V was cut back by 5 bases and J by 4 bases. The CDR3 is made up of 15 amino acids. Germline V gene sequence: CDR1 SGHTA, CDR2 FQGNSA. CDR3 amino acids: CASSDTGVRNQPQHF. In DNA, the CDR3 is TGTGCCAGCAGCGACACAGGGGTACGGAATCAGCCCCAGCATTTT.